Presented here are 21 T cell receptor beta chains from one specimen sequenced in a study of identifying expanded T cells in peripheral blood. Assay used: immunoSEQ multiplex PCR; TCRdb lists only in-frame clones, some missing. This sample has about 100,000 clones, with over 75% found just once. Material for sequencing was blood. These receptors were taken from a person aged 18 to 75 in good health.

The chain couples TRBV7-2 to TRBJ2-5, with 12 bases aligning to TRBD2. This CDR3 has 15 residues. The J segment lost 4 bases and the V segment lost 5 bases, leaving 5 bases of the junction unmatched. Germline CDR1 SGHTA, CDR2 FQGNSA. The CDR3 here is CASSPPSGGGETQYF. DNA of the CDR3: TGTGCCAGCAGCCCCCCTAGCGGGGGGGGAGAGACCCAGTACTTC.

This clone was seen a handful of times. Here the CDR3 DNA reads TGCGCCAGCAGCTCCGGGCCAAGATACGAGCAGTACTTC. Translating gives CASSSGPRYEQYF. The genes are TRBV5-1 and TRBJ2-7; D unresolved. V dropped 3 bases and J dropped 4 bases, with 11 bases sitting between them. CDR3 length: 13 amino acids. Germline lookup yields CDR1 SGHRS and CDR2 YFSETQ.

This chain connects TRBV5-4 to TRBJ1-1, with D tentatively TRBD1 (5 bases). Trimming cost V 2 bases and J 8 bases, with 7 bases left between them. The germline CDR1 and CDR2 sequences are SGHNT and YYREEE (reference sequence). There are 11 residues in the CDR3. This chain's CDR3 is CASSFRDEAFF. DNA for the CDR3: TGTGCCAGCAGCTTCCGGGACGAAGCTTTCTTT. Together with reference TRBV5-4 and TRBJ1-1, the CDR3 gives the full variable domain: ETGVTQSPTHLIKTRGQQVTLRCSSQSGHNTVSWYQQALGQGPQFIFQYYREEENGRGNFPPRFSGLQFPNYSSELNVNALELDDSALYLCASSFRDEAFFGQGTRLTVV.

There are a few counts of this clone. The rearrangement uses TRBV9 and TRBJ1-1; D might be TRBD1 (6 bases). V was cut by 0 bases and J by 3 bases, with 9 bases left in between. The CDR3 length is 14 residues. Germline-derived CDR1 and CDR2 are SGDLS and YYNGEE. CDR3 nucleotide sequence: TGTGCCAGCAGCGTAGCCCCAGGGGACACTGAAGCTTTCTTT. The encoded protein is CASSVAPGDTEAFF.

This clone has only a few counts. The chain couples TRBV27 to TRBJ2-1, with 9 bases identical to TRBD1. V lost 4 bases to trimming and J lost 0 bases; unmatched junction nucleotides: 4. The CDR3 extends over 16 amino acids. Germline V gene data show CDR1 as MNHEY and CDR2 as SMNVEV (reference sequence). The CDR3: CASSSQGASSYNEQFF. The CDR3 nucleotides are TGTGCCAGCAGTTCACAGGGGGCGAGCTCCTACAATGAGCAGTTCTTC.

This clone was detected a few times. This chain's CDR3 is CASRRGEKLFF. In DNA, the CDR3 is TGTGCCAGCAGGAGGGGTGAAAAACTGTTTTTT. The rearrangement joins TRBV6-1 to TRBJ1-4; D is perhaps TRBD1 (5 bases). CDR1 and CDR2 from the germline V gene are MNHNS and SASEGT. This CDR3 is 11 amino acids long. The ends were cut back, 6 bases at V and 7 bases at J, with 6 bases in the middle.

The CDR3 coding sequence is TGCGCCAGCAGCCCGCCCCGGCAGGGCTCTGAAAAACTGTTTTTT. Its translation: CASSPPRQGSEKLFF. This rearrangement joins TRBV4-1 to TRBJ1-4; D possibly corresponds to TRBD1 (5 bases). Deletions cut 4 bases from V and 7 bases from J, with 16 bases between. Per the germline V gene, CDR1 is MGHRA and CDR2 is YSYEKL. The CDR3 totals 15 residues.

This CDR3 reads CASSVHRVTNADTQYF. CDR3 sequence (DNA): TGTGCCAGCAGTGTCCACAGGGTCACGAACGCAGATACGCAGTATTTT. This rearrangement joins TRBV25-1 to TRBJ2-3; a possible D gene is TRBD1 (6 bases). CDR3 size: 16 residues. Germline V gene lookup returns CDR1 MGHDK and CDR2 SYGVNS. Trimming left V 4 bases short and J 4 bases short, with 18 bases between.

The CDR3 here is CSVNYGYTF. The CDR3 DNA reads as TGCAGTGTAAACTATGGCTACACCTTC. The genes are TRBV20-1 and TRBJ1-2; D is uncertain. The V gene lost 7 bases and the J gene lost 2 bases, with 2 bases spanning the gap. CDR1 and CDR2 (germline): DFQATT, SNEGSKA (reference sequence). The CDR3 runs 9 residues.

The J gene is TRBJ1-5, the V gene TRBV2; a possible D gene is TRBD1 (5 bases). In germline, CDR1 is SNHLY, CDR2 FYNNEI. The ends were cut back, 4 bases at V and 4 bases at J, with 11 bases in the middle. The CDR3 contains 14 residues. The CDR3 sequence is CASSVYRKNQPQHF. The CDR3 coding sequence is TGTGCCAGCAGTGTCTACAGGAAAAATCAGCCCCAGCATTTT.

The chain couples TRBV4-1 to TRBJ2-1, with TRBD2 as a possible D gene (7 bases). Trimming removed 4 bases from V and 7 bases from J, with 20 bases in between. Germline V gene data show CDR1 as MGHRA and CDR2 as YSYEKL. CDR3 length: 16 residues. CDR3 sequence reads: CASSPTSAGGRNEQFF. CDR3 nucleotides: TGCGCCAGCAGCCCCACCTCCGCCGGGGGGCGAAATGAGCAGTTCTTC.

The chain carries TRBV4-1 and TRBJ1-3, with no clear D. Per the germline V gene, CDR1 is MGHRA and CDR2 is YSYEKL. The CDR3 length is 17 residues. The V gene lost 1 base and the J gene lost 0 bases, with 13 bases spanning the gap. The chain's CDR3 is CASSQVTRLVSGNTIYF. In DNA, the CDR3 is TGCGCCAGCAGCCAAGTAACCAGGCTTGTCTCTGGAAACACCATATATTTT.

The V call is TRBV7-6, the J call TRBJ1-4, with 12 bases aligning to TRBD1. With V trimmed by 1 base and J by 8 bases, 5 bases remained unmatched. The CDR3 is 16 residues long. Germline V gene data show CDR1 as SGHVS and CDR2 as FNYEAQ. DNA of the CDR3: TGTGCCAGCAGCTTAGACACCGGGACAGGGGGCGAAAAACTGTTTTTT. Amino acid sequence: CASSLDTGTGGEKLFF.

CDR3 residues: CASSVQGADTGELFF. In DNA, the CDR3 is TGTGCCAGCAGTGTACAGGGGGCAGACACCGGGGAGCTGTTTTTT. V is TRBV2 and J is TRBJ2-2; 9 nucleotides line up with TRBD1. This CDR3 contains 15 residues. V was pared by 4 bases and J by 3 bases, with 3 bases of the junction left unmatched. CDR1 and CDR2 (germline): SNHLY, FYNNEI. The full variable domain, completed using reference TRBV2 and TRBJ2-2, is EPEVTQTPSHQVTQMGQEVILRCVPISNHLYFYWYRQILGQKVEFLVSFYNNEISEKSEIFDDQFSVERPDGSNFTLKIRSTKLEDSAMYFCASSVQGADTGELFFGEGSRLTVL.

This clone was seen a few times. V and J are TRBV7-6 and TRBJ2-1; 11 bases map to TRBD1. Germline V gene sequence: CDR1 SGHVS, CDR2 FNYEAQ. J was trimmed by 13 bases and V by 1 base; bases with no gene match: 9. This CDR3 contains 15 residues. This CDR3 is CASSLGSGTGGRQFF. CDR3 DNA sequence: TGTGCCAGCAGCTTAGGTTCCGGGACAGGGGGGCGTCAGTTCTTC.

The V gene is TRBV14, the J gene TRBJ1-6; D not certain. Germline V gene sequence: CDR1 SGHDN, CDR2 FVKESK. V was trimmed by 0 bases and J by 16 bases, leaving 13 bases between them. The CDR3 spans 13 residues. Here the CDR3 DNA reads TGTGCCAGCAGCCAAGAAGGCCAAAGCAAACTCCACTTT. Translated: CASSQEGQSKLHF. The full variable domain, in which reference TRBV14 and TRBJ1-6 provide the parts outside the CDR3, is EAGVTQFPSHSVIEKGQTVTLRCDPISGHDNLYWYRRVMGKEIKFLLHFVKESKQDESGMPNNRFLAERTGGTYSTLKVQPAELEDSGVYFCASSQEGQSKLHFGNGTRLTVT.

This chain joins TRBV18 and TRBJ1-6; TRBD1 agrees at 7 bases. Germline V gene sequence: CDR1 KGHSH, CDR2 LQKENI. This CDR3 contains 15 residues. V dropped 4 bases and J dropped 7; count of bases not matched to a gene: 7. CDR3 DNA: TGTGCCAGCTCACTCGACAGGGCGAGGAATTCACCCCTCCACTTT. Its protein product is CASSLDRARNSPLHF.

This chain connects TRBV19 to TRBJ1-2; D remains ambiguous. V lost 1 base, J lost 3 bases, and 9 bases lay in between. CDR1 and CDR2 (germline): LNHDA, SQIVND (reference sequence). This CDR3 is 14 amino acids long. CDR3 loop: CASSIGAGDYGYTF. In DNA form, the CDR3 reads TGTGCCAGTAGTATAGGGGCGGGCGACTATGGCTACACCTTC.

CDR3 protein: CASSQGAAVGPQHF. CDR3 bases: TGTGCCAGTAGTCAGGGGGCGGCCGTAGGACCCCAGCATTTT. This sequence joins TRBV19 and TRBJ1-5; 8 nucleotides align to TRBD1. Germline CDR1 reads LNHDA; CDR2 reads SQIVND (reference sequence). This CDR3 has 14 amino acids. With V trimmed by 5 bases and J by 10 bases, 10 bases remained unmatched.

The V call is TRBV6-1, the J call TRBJ1-3, with D tentatively TRBD1 (6 bases). With 8 bases removed from V and 3 bases from J, the gap between germline ends came to 14 bases. The CDR3 sequence is 14 residues long. Germline values: CDR1 MNHNS, CDR2 SASEGT. Here the CDR3 reads CASSTGIGGNTIYF. CDR3 in DNA: TGTGCCAGCTCCACAGGGATCGGTGGAAACACCATATATTTT.

The chain links TRBV7-3 to TRBJ1-2; 10 bases align to TRBD1. Germline trimming cut 5 bases from V and 7 bases from J; bases unmatched to any gene: 7. This CDR3 is 14 amino acids long. In germline, CDR1 is SGHTA, CDR2 FQGTGA. The CDR3 sequence: CASSHGTGEGGYTF. CDR3 bases: TGTGCCAGCAGCCACGGGACAGGGGAGGGTGGCTACACCTTC.